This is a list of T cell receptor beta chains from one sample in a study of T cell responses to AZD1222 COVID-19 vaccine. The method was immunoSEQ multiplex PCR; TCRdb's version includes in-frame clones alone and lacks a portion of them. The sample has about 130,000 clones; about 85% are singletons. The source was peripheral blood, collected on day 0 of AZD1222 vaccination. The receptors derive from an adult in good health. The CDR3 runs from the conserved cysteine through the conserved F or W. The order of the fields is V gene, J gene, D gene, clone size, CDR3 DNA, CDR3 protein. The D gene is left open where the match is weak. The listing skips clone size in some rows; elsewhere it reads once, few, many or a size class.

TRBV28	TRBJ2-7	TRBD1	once	TGTGCCAGCAGTTCAACAGGGGGCTCCTACGAGCAGTACTTC	CASSSTGGSYEQYF
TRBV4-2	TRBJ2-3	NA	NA	TGTGCCAGCAGCGGGCTAGCAATCACAGATACGCAGTATTTT	CASSGLAITDTQYF
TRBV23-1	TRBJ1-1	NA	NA	TGCGCCAGCAGTCTGGCCGTACGACGGCCCCAAGCTTTCTTT	CASSLAVRRPQAFF
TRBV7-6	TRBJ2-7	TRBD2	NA	TGTGCCAGCAGCTCCCTCCGGACTAGCGGGGGGGCCGGGTACGCGCAGTACTTC	CASSSLRTSGGAGYAQYF
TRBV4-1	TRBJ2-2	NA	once	TGCGCCAGCAGCCTAAAACAGGCGGTGACCGGGGAGCTGTTTTTT	CASSLKQAVTGELFF
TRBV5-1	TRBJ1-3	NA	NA	TGCGCCAGCAGCTCCGGGACATCCGTAGGAAACACCATATATTTT	CASSSGTSVGNTIYF
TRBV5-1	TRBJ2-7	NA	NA	TGCGCCAGCAGCTCCTCCCGCTACGAGCAGTACTTC	CASSSSRYEQYF
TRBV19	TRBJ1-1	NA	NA	TGTGCCAGTAGTATCCGGAGGTCCACTGAAGCTTTCTTT	CASSIRRSTEAFF
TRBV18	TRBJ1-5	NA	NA	TGTGCCAGCTCACCACCGGAAGGCGCAGCTAATCAGCCCCAGCATTTT	CASSPPEGAANQPQHF
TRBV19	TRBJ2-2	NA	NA	TGTGCCAGTCAAGGGTCATCGGCACAAGGCACCGGGGAGCTGTTTTTT	CASQGSSAQGTGELFF
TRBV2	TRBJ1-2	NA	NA	TGTGCCAGTAGATTGGGCCTCACGGATGGCTACACCTTC	CASRLGLTDGYTF
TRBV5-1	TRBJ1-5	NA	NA	TGCGCCAGCAGCTTGGCGGGGGAGACAAATCAGCCCCAGCATTTT	CASSLAGETNQPQHF
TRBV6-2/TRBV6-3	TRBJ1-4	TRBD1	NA	TGTGCCAGCAGCCAGACAGGGATCGGAAGAAAACTGTTTTTT	CASSQTGIGRKLFF
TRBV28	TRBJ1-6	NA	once	TGTGCCAGCAGAGAGGCGGGGGGGTCCTATAATTCACCCCTCCACTTT	CASREAGGSYNSPLHF
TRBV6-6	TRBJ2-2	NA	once	TGTGCCAGCAGTCCCCCCGGACAGATCAACACCGGGGAGCTGTTTTTT	CASSPPGQINTGELFF
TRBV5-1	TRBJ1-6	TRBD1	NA	TGCGCCAGCAGTTCGGACAGGGGGCGAGGGTCACCCCTCCACTTT	CASSSDRGRGSPLHF
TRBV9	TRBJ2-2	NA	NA	TGTGCCAGCAGCGTAGCTCAGGGAAACACCGGGGAGCTGTTTTTT	CASSVAQGNTGELFF
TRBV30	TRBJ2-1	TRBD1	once	TGTGCCTGGAGATCTAAACAGGGGGTCTCCTACAATGAGCAGTTCTTC	CAWRSKQGVSYNEQFF
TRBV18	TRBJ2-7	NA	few	TGTGCCAGCTCCCTTGGGCGGAACGAGCAGTACTTC	CASSLGRNEQYF
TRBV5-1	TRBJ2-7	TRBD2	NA	TGCGCCAGCAGCTTGGAACTAGCGGGGGGAGCCGAGCAGTACTTC	CASSLELAGGAEQYF
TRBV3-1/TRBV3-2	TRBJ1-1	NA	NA	TGTGCCAGCAGCCTTGGGACGGTGAACACTGAAGCTTTCTTT	CASSLGTVNTEAFF
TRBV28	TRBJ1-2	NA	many	NA	CASTDFGVGATGIQGSTF
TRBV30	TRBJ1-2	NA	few	TGTGCCTGGAGTGGGAGCTCCTATGGCTACACCTTC	CAWSGSSYGYTF